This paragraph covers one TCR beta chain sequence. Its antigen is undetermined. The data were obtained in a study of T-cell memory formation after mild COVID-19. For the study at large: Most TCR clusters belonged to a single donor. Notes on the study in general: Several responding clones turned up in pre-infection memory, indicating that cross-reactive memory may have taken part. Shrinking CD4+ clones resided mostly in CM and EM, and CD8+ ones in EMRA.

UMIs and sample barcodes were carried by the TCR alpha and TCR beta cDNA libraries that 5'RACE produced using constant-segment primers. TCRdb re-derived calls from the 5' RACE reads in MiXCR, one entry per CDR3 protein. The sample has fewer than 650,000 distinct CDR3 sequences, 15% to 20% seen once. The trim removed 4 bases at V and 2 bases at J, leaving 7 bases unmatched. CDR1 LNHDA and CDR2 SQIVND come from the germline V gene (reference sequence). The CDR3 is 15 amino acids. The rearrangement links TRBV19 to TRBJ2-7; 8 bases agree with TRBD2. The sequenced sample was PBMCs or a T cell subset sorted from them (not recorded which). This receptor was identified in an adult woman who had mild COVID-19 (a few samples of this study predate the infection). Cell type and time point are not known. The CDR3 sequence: CASSTRGGTTYEQYF. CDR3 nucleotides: TGTGCCAGTAGTACACGCGGGGGGACTACCTACGAGCAGTACTTC.